This T cell receptor beta chain was retrieved from a study of PD-L1 blockade in urothelial cancer. Spiking of synthetic TCR analog templates was performed in each PCR. The protocol was immunoSEQ multiplex PCR, while the TCRdb copy is restricted to in-frame clones and leaves out a portion. Of about 120,000 clones listed, about 89% are singletons. Time point described: peripheral blood 6 weeks after treatment start. This sequence was found in a man between 60 and 70 years old with urothelial cancer. Source: PBMCs, taken around atezolizumab (anti-PD-L1) treatment.

The CDR3 DNA sequence: TGTGCCAGCAGCCGCGAGGTTGGCGGGGAGCTGTTTTTT. This codes for CASSREVGGELFF. The rearrangement uses TRBV4-2 and TRBJ2-2; unclear D gene. The CDR3 totals 13 residues. CDR1 and CDR2 (germline): LGHNA, YNFKEQ. Trimming pared 4 bases from V and 7 bases from J, leaving 10 bases between.